This TCR beta chain is drawn from a study of blood T cells in healthy people across ages. Sample-barcoded 5' priming and a J-beta primer mix drove a second PCR of about 6 to 12 cycles. Each cDNA was tagged by a template-switch adaptor containing 12 random nucleotides. TCRdb redid the calling of the 5' RACE reads with MiXCR, one entry per CDR3 protein. The table records roughly 860,000 distinct CDR3 sequences, 60% to 80% of them present only once. This CDR3 contains 14 residues. Trimming took 7 bases from V and 0 from J; bases not matched to a gene: 5. This chain joins TRBV12-3 or TRBV12-4 and TRBJ2-7; 8 bases are a match to TRBD2. The sequence was collected from a man aged 25 to 45 in good health. Input material: blood. The DNA for the CDR3 is TGTGCCAGCACCCGGGGGGGCAGCTCCTACGAGCAGTACTTC. Its translation is CASTRGGSSYEQYF.